The 26 T cell receptor beta chains reported below all come from one sample, sequenced in a study of PD-L1 blockade in urothelial cancer. Using immunoSEQ multiplex PCR, the repertoire was profiled, and TCRdb retains in-frame clones only, with some absent. This repertoire shows tens of thousands of clones, 81% found once; its top ten account for 3.2%. Documented time point: pretreatment peripheral blood. The specimen was PBMCs, collected around atezolizumab (anti-PD-L1) treatment. The receptors shown here come from a man aged 65 to 79 with urothelial cancer.

In DNA form, the CDR3 reads TGTGCCAGTAGCGATACTAGCGGGAGAGACGAGCAGTACTTC. It yields the protein CASSDTSGRDEQYF. This chain joins TRBV19 and TRBJ2-7; TRBD2 agrees at 11 bases. V shed 6 bases and J 5 bases; nucleotides not matched to a gene: 6. In germline, CDR1 is LNHDA, CDR2 SQIVND (reference sequence). This CDR3 region has 14 residues.

The chain is built from TRBV4-1 and TRBJ2-1, with 7 positions matching TRBD2. This CDR3 has 16 residues. V dropped 1 base and J dropped 3; count of bases not matched to a gene: 6. Germline assignment: CDR1 MGHRA and CDR2 YSYEKL. The CDR3 reads CASSQVGLADYNEQFF. As DNA, the CDR3 is TGCGCCAGCAGCCAAGTCGGGCTAGCGGACTACAATGAGCAGTTCTTC.

The genes are TRBV7-8 and TRBJ2-2; 11 bases map to TRBD2. V gave up 4 bases and J gave up 0 bases; unmatched junction bases: 4. Germline V gene sequence: CDR1 SGHVS, CDR2 FQNEAQ. This CDR3 region has 17 residues. The CDR3 DNA follows: TGTGCCAGCAGCTCAGGGGGACTAGCGGCGAACACCGGGGAGCTGTTTTTT. This codes for CASSSGGLAANTGELFF.

This chain joins TRBV7-9 and TRBJ1-2, with D uncertain. The V end lost 5 bases, the J end lost 7 bases, and 14 bases lay between the germline ends. The CDR3 spans 13 residues. CDR1 and CDR2 (germline): SEHNR, FQNEAQ (reference sequence). CDR3 residues: CASSPRLEGGYTF. The CDR3 DNA sequence: TGTGCCAGCAGCCCCCGCCTCGAGGGTGGCTACACCTTC.

The rearrangement uses TRBV5-8 and TRBJ2-7; D is unresolved. Germline assignment: CDR1 SGHTS and CDR2 YDEGEE. V was shortened by 4 bases and J by 2 bases, with 16 bases between the two germline ends. This CDR3 spans 15 amino acids. CDR3 sequence (DNA): TGTGCCAGCAGCCTCCTGCGGCCTCCGCCCTACGAGCAGTACTTC. Protein product: CASSLLRPPPYEQYF.

This CDR3 reads CASSFQGSAKNIQYF. DNA of the CDR3: TGTGCCAGCAGTTTTCAGGGTTCAGCCAAAAACATTCAGTACTTC. The chain carries TRBV2 and TRBJ2-4, with a weak D call TRBD1 (5 bases). Germline CDR1 is SNHLY and CDR2 is FYNNEI. V lost 5 bases and J 0 bases, leaving 11 bases between the germline ends. The CDR3 covers 15 residues.

This chain connects TRBV10-1 to TRBJ2-7, with a weak D call TRBD2 (6 bases). V lost 3 bases and J lost 2, with 14 bases in between. The germline CDR1 and CDR2 sequences are WNHNN and SYGVQD (reference sequence). The CDR3 totals 15 residues. The CDR3 spells CASSERGRETYEQYF. The CDR3 DNA sequence: TGCGCCAGCAGTGAACGAGGACGGGAGACCTACGAGCAGTACTTC.

The chain recombines TRBV6-5 with TRBJ1-5, with D unclear. V gave up 5 bases and J gave up 5 bases, with 10 bases separating them. The germline gives CDR1 MNHEY, CDR2 SVGAGI. The CDR3 has 13 amino acids. CDR3 in DNA: TGTGCCAGCAGTCCCCGCCGGGATCAGCCCCAGCATTTT. This gives the protein CASSPRRDQPQHF.

This chain links TRBV25-1 with TRBJ2-5; 9 bases are shared with TRBD1. The CDR3 is 16 residues long. Trimming at V came to 8 bases and at J to 5 bases, leaving 15 bases not matched to a gene. CDR1 MGHDK and CDR2 SYGVNS come from the germline V gene. CDR3 sequence: CASSELGDRAYETQYF. CDR3 DNA: TGTGCCAGCTCTGAACTCGGGGACAGGGCTTACGAGACCCAGTACTTC.

J is TRBJ2-5 and V is TRBV13; 9 bases are shared with TRBD2. CDR1 and CDR2 (germline): PRHDT, FYEKMQ (reference sequence). V gave up 0 bases and J gave up 4 bases; unmatched junction bases: 0. The CDR3 totals 14 residues. This chain's CDR3 is CASSLGRGGETQYF. The CDR3 DNA follows: TGTGCCAGCAGCTTAGGGCGGGGGGGAGAGACCCAGTACTTC.

As to this clone: A read error may account for a junction end that differs from germline. The CDR3 DNA reads as TGTGCTAGCAGCTTAGGTGACGCAGCGTGGGAGACCCAGTACTTC. Its translation: CASSLGDAAWETQYF. V is TRBV7-7 and J is TRBJ2-5, with D unresolved. This CDR3 spans 15 amino acids. CDR1 SSHAT and CDR2 FNYEAQ come from the germline V gene (reference sequence).

This clone has just one count. The CDR3 region has the DNA TGTGCCAGCAGTTTAAACAGGTCTGGAAACACCATATATTTT. Its translation: CASSLNRSGNTIYF. This chain connects TRBV27 to TRBJ1-3, with D possibly TRBD1 on 5 matching bases. The germline V gene has CDR1 MNHEY and CDR2 SMNVEV (reference sequence). Trimming stripped 2 bases from V and 1 base from J, with 6 bases between. This CDR3 is built from 14 residues.

The rearrangement uses TRBV4-2 and TRBJ2-7; 7 nucleotides match TRBD2. Germline assignment: CDR1 LGHNA and CDR2 YNFKEQ. CDR3 length equals 15 residues. Unmatched junction bases numbered 6, after V lost 4 bases and J lost 0 bases. In nucleotides, the CDR3 is TGTGCCAGCAGCCGGGCTAGCGGTAGCTCCTACGAGCAGTACTTC. It translates to CASSRASGSSYEQYF.

In DNA form, the CDR3 reads TGTGCCTGGAGTTTAAACGTCGGGACTCCTTCTGGAAACACCATATATTTT. Encoded protein: CAWSLNVGTPSGNTIYF. The rearrangement uses TRBV30 and TRBJ1-3, with D perhaps TRBD1 (5 bases). CDR1 is GTSNPN and CDR2 is SVGIG in the germline V gene (reference sequence). V lost 2 bases to trimming and J lost 1 base, with 18 bases between them. The CDR3 runs 17 residues.

This clone has a single count. V usage is TRBV5-8 and J usage is TRBJ2-7; TRBD2 might be the D (6 bases). The CDR3 loop spans 13 amino acids. The germline gives CDR1 SGHTS, CDR2 YDEGEE. V lost 9 bases, J lost 4 bases, and 17 bases lay in between. This chain's CDR3 is CATRRRAAYEQYF. In DNA form, the CDR3 reads TGTGCCACCCGACGGAGGGCCGCGTACGAGCAGTACTTC.

The V call is TRBV29-1, the J call TRBJ2-7, with D tentatively TRBD2 (5 bases). Germline V gene sequence: CDR1 SQVTM, CDR2 ANQGSEA. The CDR3 sequence is 11 residues long. Trimming removed 7 bases at V and 8 bases at J, with 15 bases between. The DNA of the CDR3 is TGCAGCGGCATGGACGGAGGACAGCAGTACTTC. This gives the protein CSGMDGGQQYF.

The chain uses TRBV2 and TRBJ1-1, with 10 positions matching TRBD1. The germline V gene encodes CDR1 SNHLY and CDR2 FYNNEI. The CDR3 spans 14 residues. Germline trimming cut 6 bases from V and 3 bases from J; bases unmatched to any gene: 4. In nucleotides, the CDR3 is TGTGCCAGCAGCACGACAGGGGGCTACACTGAAGCTTTCTTT. Encoded protein: CASSTTGGYTEAFF. Combining the CDR3 with reference TRBV2 and TRBJ1-1 gives the whole variable domain EPEVTQTPSHQVTQMGQEVILRCVPISNHLYFYWYRQILGQKVEFLVSFYNNEISEKSEIFDDQFSVERPDGSNFTLKIRSTKLEDSAMYFCASSTTGGYTEAFFGQGTRLTVV.

The rearrangement joins TRBV6-5 to TRBJ1-2; TRBD1 matches 8 bases. The CDR3 length is 15 residues. V lost 0 bases, J lost 8 bases, and 8 bases stayed unmatched. Germline-derived CDR1 and CDR2 are MNHEY and SVGAGI. As DNA, the CDR3 is TGTGCCAGCAGTTACTCGGGACAGGACATATACGGCTACACCTTC. Its translation is CASSYSGQDIYGYTF.

This chain uses TRBV7-8 with TRBJ2-3; 7 nucleotides agree with TRBD2. The CDR3 runs 17 residues. Losses at the gene ends were 4 bases for V and 2 bases for J; bases not matched to a gene: 12. The germline V gene encodes CDR1 SGHVS and CDR2 FQNEAQ. The CDR3 protein is CASSYPRVAGPTDTQYF. In DNA form, the CDR3 reads TGTGCCAGCAGCTATCCTCGGGTAGCGGGCCCCACAGATACGCAGTATTTT. The full variable domain, with the rest looked up from reference TRBV7-8 and TRBJ2-3, is GAGVSQSPRYKVAKRGQDVALRCDPISGHVSLFWYQQALGQGPEFLTYFQNEAQLDKSGLPSDRFFAERPEGSVSTLKIQRTQQEDSAVYLCASSYPRVAGPTDTQYFGPGTRLTVL.

This chain links TRBV7-6 with TRBJ2-7, with 7 nucleotides matching TRBD1. The CDR3 sequence is 18 residues long. The germline CDR1 and CDR2 sequences are SGHVS and FNYEAQ. The trim removed 1 base at V and 1 base at J, leaving 13 bases unmatched. The CDR3 protein is CASSLEETGTAISYEQYF. In DNA, the CDR3 is TGTGCCAGCAGCTTAGAGGAAACCGGGACAGCGATTTCCTACGAGCAGTACTTC.

This rearrangement joins TRBV2 to TRBJ2-7; tentative D call: TRBD2 (5 bases). CDR3 length: 13 residues. Trimming pared 6 bases from V and 5 bases from J, leaving 14 bases between. Germline CDR1 SNHLY, CDR2 FYNNEI. CDR3 loop: CASSEQRPDEQYF. In DNA form, the CDR3 reads TGTGCCAGCAGCGAACAGCGGCCCGACGAGCAGTACTTC.

This chain uses TRBV7-2 with TRBJ2-7; D is perhaps TRBD1 (5 bases). The CDR3 loop spans 16 amino acids. Looked up from germline, CDR1 is SGHTA and CDR2 is FQGNSA. The germline V and J ends were trimmed by 5 bases and 3 bases, with 20 bases remaining between them. The CDR3 sequence is CASSPLGLVGDYEQYF. CDR3 nucleotides: TGTGCCAGCAGCCCATTGGGGTTGGTAGGGGACTACGAGCAGTACTTC.

V and J are TRBV6-1 and TRBJ2-7; no firm D call. The CDR3 length is 16 residues. Per germline, CDR1 MNHNS and CDR2 SASEGT. V lost 4 bases and J lost 2, with 18 bases in between. The CDR3 protein is CASSAEPGYGPYEQYF. CDR3 nucleotides: TGTGCCAGCAGTGCAGAACCGGGTTACGGTCCCTACGAGCAGTACTTC.

V is TRBV4-1 and J is TRBJ2-2; D is ambiguous. V lost 0 bases to trimming and J lost 9 bases, with 20 bases between them. This CDR3 region has 17 residues. The V gene's germline CDR1 is MGHRA and CDR2 YSYEKL. This chain's CDR3 is CASSQDLVVGRSRELFF. The CDR3 DNA follows: TGCGCCAGCAGCCAAGATCTGGTAGTCGGTAGATCCCGGGAGCTGTTTTTT.

The chain has TRBV19 and TRBJ2-2; D is possibly TRBD2 (5 bases). Trimming pared 6 bases from V and 1 base from J, leaving 9 bases between. The CDR3 has 14 amino acids. The V gene's germline CDR1 is LNHDA and CDR2 SQIVND (reference sequence). CDR3: CASRRGMNTGELFF. The CDR3 DNA is TGTGCCAGTAGGCGAGGGATGAACACCGGGGAGCTGTTTTTT.

The chain employs TRBV5-5 and TRBJ2-3; no definite D call. V gave up 2 bases and J gave up 4 bases, with 8 bases separating them. CDR1 is SGHKS and CDR2 is YYEKEE in the germline V gene (reference sequence). The CDR3 runs 13 residues. CDR3: CASSFSSPDTQYF. The CDR3, as DNA: TGTGCCAGCAGCTTCTCAAGCCCAGATACGCAGTATTTT.